This T cell receptor beta chain is from a study of PD-1 blockade in classical Hodgkin lymphoma (dated by TCRdb to 2020 to 2022). With regard to the full study: Nivolumab dosing was 3 mg/kg intravenously every 2 weeks, continuing until either disease progression or unacceptable toxicity. To define a peripheral blood immune signature of response to PD-1 blockade in classical Hodgkin lymphoma, the study combined TCR beta sequencing with CyTOF.

From cysteine to phenylalanine, the CDR3 is 15 amino acids long. Of all the DNA, just the CDR3 is kept, 45 bases in frame from base 1. V is pared back by 3 bases and J by 0 bases, with 9 bases lying between the germline termini. Looking up the germline V gene (reference sequence) yields CDR1 MNHNY and CDR2 SVGAGI. About this clone itself: The target of this receptor is not known. Base qualities were left out, and no much larger clone turns up one base away.

Study-wide findings and limitations: Patients starting nivolumab less than 1 year after ASCT had lower diversity and were excluded from later analyses to avoid confounding by immune reconstitution. Baseline diversity similar to that of newly diagnosed patients was observed in trial patients achieving complete response, whereas significantly lower diversity was observed in partial responders and progressors. Baseline TCR diversity was reported as lower in newly diagnosed patients than in healthy donors, and lower still in relapsed/refractory patients. CD4+ but not CD8+ TCR diversity rose significantly by C4D1 (p=0.0027 vs p=0.16), most apparent in complete responders (p=0.02). The study was limited to a single clinical trial cohort, and causes of repertoire differences, possibly disease activity or prior therapy, remained undefined.

Genomic DNA was extracted with the Qiagen DNeasy kit from unsorted PBMCs and from negatively selected CD4+ and CD8+ fractions. TCR beta CDR3 regions were subjected to amplification by immunoSEQ multiplex PCR with primers that anneal to V and J segments. A synthetic immune receptor repertoire was used to minimize amplification bias, and any residual bias was removed computationally once sequencing was done. Regarding the original processing steps: Custom Python scripts were used to quantify repertoire diversity as the Shannon entropy index. Unsorted, CD4+ and CD8+ repertoires were examined separately, except in combined analyses, for which CD4+ and CD8+ sequences were merged in silico. A clone was considered expanded if an increase in frequency of at least 2-fold after treatment relative to C1D1 was found, and a pseudocount of 0.5 was applied to clones undetected at baseline. Clones with 0 or 1 copy at C1D1 were defined as singleton clones, while clones with 2 or more copies were defined as non-singleton clones. Clones expanded in unsorted samples were labelled as CD4+, CD8+ or unknown by matching protein sequences in sorted samples from the same patient. Wilcoxon tests on paired samples were used to test changes in diversity from C1D1 to C4D1. TCRdb limited this immuneACCESS table to in-frame rearrangements with V and J called. A share of clones is missing; checked studies link under half to unresolved V genes, and the rest is unexplained. V, J and clone size reflect that table, while D and trimming were determined from the DNA. The sample table records about 30,000 clones; 80% to 90% of these occur just once. The top ten clonotypes cover approximately 0.62% of the sample.

In the paper's terms, the time point label means: cycle 4 day 1 (C4D1), after more than five weeks of nivolumab. Every trial patient had relapsed after autologous stem cell transplantation, and cohorts A, B and C differed in prior brentuximab vedotin exposure. Using a Miltenyi CD4+ T cell isolation kit, CD4+ T cells were purified from thawed PBMCs through magnetic negative selection. A total of approximately 51 patients with relapsed/refractory classical Hodgkin lymphoma made up the trial cohort, and each patient's best overall response was complete response, partial response or progressive disease. Trial patients were treated with single-agent nivolumab in the multi-cohort phase II CheckMate 205 trial. An independent review committee assessed best overall response by applying the 2007 International Working Group response criteria. Trial PBMCs were obtained immediately prior to nivolumab initiation (C1D1) and on therapy at cycle 2 day 1 and cycle 4 day 1. Peripheral blood was collected in 8 mL Vacutainer Cell Preparation Tubes, from which PBMCs were isolated by centrifugation and then cryopreserved. Purified CD4+ and CD8+ fractions were prepared only for cases with an additional available PBMC sample. Magnetically labelled cells were removed on LS columns in a quadroMACS separator, and the flow-through was collected as the purified fraction.

The TCR was taken from a human donor with classical Hodgkin lymphoma. Here the chain combines TRBV6-6 and TRBJ1-5, with the identity of the D gene unclear. Source: CD4+ T cells from blood, taken before the fourth cycle of nivolumab. The DNA is as follows: TGTGCCAGCAGTTATGAGTTGGGTAGCAATCAGCCCCAGCATTTT. Translated, this is CASSYELGSNQPQHF.